This T cell receptor (beta chain) was captured by sequencing in a study of CD8+ T cells in alopecia areata. Study results and limitations: Significant decreases in scalp clonality and expanded CD8+ clones followed tofacitinib treatment.

Comment on this clone: Its cognate antigen is unknown.

Investigators isolated RNA and reverse transcribed it into cDNA to act as the sequencing template. Some clones are missing from TCRdb's copy, which holds only in-frame ones; the method was immunoSEQ multiplex PCR. The data contain approximately 180,000 clones, roughly 63% of them singletons. The treatment denotes: oral pan-JAK inhibitor, 5-10 mg twice daily. CDR1 and CDR2 (germline): GTSNPN, SVGIG (reference sequence). The V and J ends lost 0 bases and 8 bases respectively, with 17 bases between them. This CDR3 comprises 14 residues. The V and J genes are TRBV30 and TRBJ2-7; D not resolved. The TCR originated in a human donor with alopecia areata. This sample comprised CD4+ T cells sorted from blood, obtained at roughly week 58, from a patient treated with tofacitinib. The CDR3 DNA reads as TGTGCCTGGAGTGTACAATCGGGCCCCACGAAGCAGTACTTC. It is translated as CAWSVQSGPTKQYF.